The rows below give T cell receptor beta chains drawn from one sample of a study of CD8 T cells in Susac syndrome. From the immunoSEQ multiplex PCR reads, TCRdb called clonotypes with MiXCR, one entry per CDR3 protein. The table includes roughly 250,000 distinct CDR3 sequences, 96% detected once. Specimen: CD4+ T cells from PBMCs. The receptors were sampled from a human donor with Susac syndrome. The CDR3 runs from the conserved cysteine through the conserved F or W. A D gene is named only where the DNA matches it firmly. Rows may omit the clone size; those that give it use once, few, many or a size class.

j_gene,d_gene,len,abundance,v_gene,CDR3aa,CDR3nt
TRBJ2-5,TRBD2,16,NA,TRBV2,CASSERGLAGVETQYF,TGTGCCAGCAGTGAAAGGGGCCTAGCGGGAGTGGAGACCCAGTACTTC
TRBJ1-2,TRBD1,13,NA,TRBV5-1,CASSSPGQVDYTF,TGCGCCAGCAGCTCTCCGGGACAGGTTGACTACACCTTC
TRBJ1-5,NA,15,NA,TRBV6-5,CASSKDTIGNQPQHF,TGTGCCAGCAGTAAAGACACTATTGGGAATCAGCCCCAGCATTTT
TRBJ1-4,NA,14,NA,TRBV30,CAWSVLGGREKLFF,TGTGCCTGGAGTGTATTAGGCGGACGAGAAAAACTGTTTTTT
TRBJ1-2,NA,12,few,TRBV30,CAWNREGYGYTF,TGTGCCTGGAATCGGGAAGGCTATGGCTACACCTTC
TRBJ2-1,NA,13,NA,TRBV3-1,CASSLHGDNEQFF,TGTGCCAGCAGCCTTCATGGGGACAATGAGCAGTTCTTC
TRBJ1-1,NA,15,NA,TRBV18,CASSPPGRQGSEAFF,TGTGCCAGCTCACCACCGGGGCGGCAGGGTAGTGAAGCTTTCTTT
TRBJ2-7,TRBD1,14,NA,TRBV14,CASSQYRGYYEQYF,TGTGCCAGCAGCCAATACAGGGGATACTACGAGCAGTACTTC
TRBJ2-5,NA,14,NA,TRBV29-1,CSVVSRGGKETQYF,TGCAGCGTTGTTTCCAGGGGAGGGAAAGAGACCCAGTACTTC
TRBJ2-7,TRBD2,15,NA,TRBV5-1,CASRRSLAGSYEQYF,TGCGCCAGCAGGAGATCACTAGCGGGATCCTACGAGCAGTACTTC
TRBJ2-4,NA,13,NA,TRBV12-3/TRBV12-4,CASGGRYKNIQYF,TGTGCCTCCGGGGGGCGGTACAAAAACATTCAGTACTTC
TRBJ1-1,NA,10,NA,TRBV29-1,CSVAYREAFF,TGCAGCGTTGCTTACCGTGAAGCTTTCTTT
TRBJ1-2,NA,13,NA,TRBV10-3,CAITYDYRAGYTF,TGTGCCATCACCTACGACTACAGGGCTGGCTACACCTTC
TRBJ1-1,NA,10,NA,TRBV28,CASSYTEAFF,TGTGCCAGCAGTTACACTGAAGCTTTCTTT
TRBJ1-2,NA,12,NA,TRBV5-1,CASSLDRDSYTF,TGCGCCAGCAGCTTGGACAGGGACAGCTACACCTTC
TRBJ1-4,TRBD1,15,NA,TRBV3-1,CASSRQGATNEKLFF,TGTGCCAGCAGCCGACAGGGGGCAACTAATGAAAAACTGTTTTTT
TRBJ2-5,NA,20,once,TRBV9,CASTPGQQYSVALIQETQYF,TGTGCCAGCACCCCAGGTCAACAGTATTCGGTTGCCCTGATCCAAGAGACCCAGTACTTC
TRBJ2-7,NA,13,NA,TRBV20-1,CSAEGDRPYEQYF,TGCAGTGCAGAGGGAGACAGACCCTACGAGCAGTACTTC
TRBJ1-2,NA,14,NA,TRBV7-9,CASSYRGAQEVYTF,TGTGCCAGCAGCTACCGAGGAGCACAGGAGGTCTACACCTTC
TRBJ2-7,NA,13,NA,TRBV5-4,CASSLEVPHEQYF,TGTGCCAGCAGCTTGGAGGTCCCCCACGAGCAGTACTTC
TRBJ1-2,NA,11,NA,TRBV30,CAWNRAYGYTF,TGTGCCTGGAACAGGGCCTATGGCTACACCTTC
TRBJ2-6,TRBD1,17,NA,TRBV7-9,CASSLQTGMTGANVLTF,TGTGCCAGCAGCCTGCAGACAGGGATGACTGGGGCCAACGTCCTGACTTTC
TRBJ2-5,NA,12,NA,TRBV4-1,CASSHLHGTQYF,TGCGCCAGCAGCCACTTACACGGGACCCAGTACTTC
TRBJ2-7,NA,13,NA,TRBV29-1,CSVRSGGSYEQYF,TGCAGCGTTCGGTCCGGAGGGTCCTACGAGCAGTACTTC
TRBJ2-1,NA,14,NA,TRBV7-9,CASSFLSSYNEQFF,TGTGCCAGCAGCTTTCTAAGCTCCTACAATGAGCAGTTCTTC
TRBJ2-5,NA,14,NA,TRBV5-1,CASSLSSTQETQYF,TGCGCCAGCAGCTTGTCTAGTACCCAAGAGACCCAGTACTTC
TRBJ1-1,NA,14,NA,TRBV20-1,CSARPRQLWTEAFF,TGCAGTGCTAGACCCAGACAGTTGTGGACTGAAGCTTTCTTT